This entry lists 24 T cell receptor beta chains sequenced from one sample in a study of cytomegalovirus exposure and HLA in healthy donors. Primers: 60 Vbeta forward and 13 Jbeta reverse. Measured with immunoSEQ multiplex PCR; TCRdb has only the in-frame clones, and not every one. The profile shows around 190,000 clones, about 76% of them singletons. Specimen: PBMCs. Every receptor here comes from a woman aged 45 to 65 in good health and CMV-seronegative.

The chain carries TRBV7-6 and TRBJ2-7; D is perhaps TRBD1 (6 bases). The germline gives CDR1 SGHVS, CDR2 FNYEAQ. The CDR3 runs to 15 residues. V was clipped by 6 bases and J by 0 bases, with 15 bases between them. CDR3 loop: CASRPLGASSYEQYF. CDR3 DNA: TGTGCCAGCAGACCCCTGGGGGCAAGCTCCTACGAGCAGTACTTC. The full variable domain, rest sourced from reference TRBV7-6 and TRBJ2-7, is GAGVSQSPRYKVTKRGQDVALRCDPISGHVSLYWYRQALGQGPEFLTYFNYEAQQDKSGLPNDRFSAERPEGSISTLTIQRTEQRDSAMYRCASRPLGASSYEQYFGPGTRLTVT.

The chain employs TRBV6-5 and TRBJ2-1; 8 nucleotides align to TRBD2. The J segment lost 6 bases and the V segment lost 5 bases, leaving 0 bases of the junction unmatched. The germline V gene has CDR1 MNHEY and CDR2 SVGAGI. This CDR3 is built from 12 residues. The CDR3 DNA sequence: TGTGCCAGCAGTGGGACTAGCAATGAGCAGTTCTTC. The encoded protein is CASSGTSNEQFF.

This chain joins TRBV7-2 and TRBJ2-7, with 7 bases fitting TRBD2. The germline V gene has CDR1 SGHTA and CDR2 FQGNSA. With 5 bases clipped from V and 5 bases from J, the junction kept 6 bases outside the gene matches. The CDR3 covers 13 residues. The CDR3 DNA sequence: TGTGCCAGCAGCCCGGAGGGGAGGGACGAGCAGTACTTC. This encodes CASSPEGRDEQYF.

This rearrangement joins TRBV30 to TRBJ1-1; 8 bases agree with TRBD1. V trimming: 8 bases; J trimming: 1 base; junction bases outside the gene matches: 12. The CDR3 has 15 amino acids. Germline V CDR1 and CDR2: GTSNPN, SVGIG (reference sequence). CDR3 DNA: TGTGCCCGATCTTTTGCAGGGGGCGCGAACACTGAAGCTTTCTTT. The encoded protein is CARSFAGGANTEAFF.

The chain uses TRBV6-4 and TRBJ1-6, with 10 bases aligning to TRBD1. Germline values: CDR1 MRHNA, CDR2 SNTAGT. V shed 5 bases and J 9 bases; nucleotides not matched to a gene: 7. CDR3 length: 15 amino acids. As DNA, the CDR3 is TGTGCCAGCAGTCTTACCGGGACAGGGGCTTCACCCCTCCACTTT. The encoded protein is CASSLTGTGASPLHF.

The chain couples TRBV6-6 to TRBJ1-5; maybe TRBD1 (5 bases). The V end lost 6 bases, the J end lost 4 bases, and 10 bases lay between the germline ends. CDR3 length: 13 amino acids. The germline V gene encodes CDR1 MNHNY and CDR2 SVGAGI (reference sequence). The chain's CDR3 is CASRRQLNQPQHF. The CDR3, as DNA: TGTGCCAGCAGGCGACAGCTTAATCAGCCCCAGCATTTT.

CDR3 region: CASSMGAGGYNEQFF. In nucleotides, the CDR3 is TGTGCCAGTAGTATGGGGGCGGGAGGCTACAATGAGCAGTTCTTC. This sequence joins TRBV19 and TRBJ2-1, with 8 bases that match TRBD2. Germline-derived CDR1 and CDR2 are LNHDA and SQIVND (reference sequence). Trimming cost V 3 bases and J 3 bases; bases outside gene matches: 4. This CDR3 comprises 15 residues.

This clone was counted a few times. V usage is TRBV5-4 and J usage is TRBJ1-1; no firm D call. Trimming stripped 4 bases from V and 1 base from J, with 8 bases between. The CDR3 extends over 13 amino acids. Germline V gene sequence: CDR1 SGHNT, CDR2 YYREEE (reference sequence). CDR3 residues: CASSPPGNTEAFF. DNA of the CDR3: TGTGCCAGCAGCCCGCCGGGGAACACTGAAGCTTTCTTT.

The rearrangement joins TRBV28 to TRBJ1-2; TRBD1 matches 9 bases. Germline V gives CDR1 MDHEN, CDR2 SYDVKM. V shed 5 bases, J shed 5 bases, and the junction held 9 bases outside the gene matches. The CDR3 extends over 15 amino acids. CDR3 region: CASSTAGQGDYGYTF. For the CDR3, the DNA is TGTGCCAGCAGTACCGCGGGACAGGGAGATTATGGCTACACCTTC.

The chain joins TRBV29-1 to TRBJ2-5, with 11 bases lining up with TRBD2. Germline trimming cut 6 bases from V and 3 bases from J; bases unmatched to any gene: 3. Per the germline V gene, CDR1 is SQVTM and CDR2 is ANQGSEA. The CDR3 is 13 amino acids. The CDR3 here is CSVLAGGKETQYF. CDR3 nucleotide sequence: TGCAGCGTGTTAGCGGGGGGGAAAGAGACCCAGTACTTC.

The chain carries TRBV5-1 and TRBJ2-2; unclear D gene. CDR3 length: 15 residues. CDR1 and CDR2 (germline): SGHRS, YFSETQ. Trimming left V 0 bases short and J 1 base short, with 7 bases between. CDR3 region: CASSLAGRNTGELFF. CDR3 DNA sequence: TGCGCCAGCAGCTTGGCAGGCCGGAACACCGGGGAGCTGTTTTTT.

The V gene is TRBV6-4, the J gene TRBJ2-5, with 8 bases fitting TRBD2. V shed 3 bases, J shed 4 bases, and the junction held 7 bases outside the gene matches. CDR1 is MRHNA, CDR2 SNTAGT, per germline. The CDR3 length is 15 residues. CDR3 residues: CASSETGGASETQYF. DNA of the CDR3: TGTGCCAGCAGTGAAACGGGGGGGGCGTCAGAGACCCAGTACTTC.

This chain links TRBV27 with TRBJ2-6, with TRBD2 matching 8 bases. Germline loops: CDR1 MNHEY, CDR2 SMNVEV (reference sequence). V shed 7 bases, J shed 4 bases, and the junction held 3 bases outside the gene matches. The CDR3 is 14 residues long. CDR3 sequence: CASTGGTGANVLTF. The CDR3, as DNA: TGTGCCAGCACGGGGGGGACAGGGGCCAACGTCCTGACTTTC.

The chain links TRBV19 to TRBJ2-3; D not certain. Trimming removed 2 bases from V and 1 base from J, with 10 bases in between. CDR3 size: 15 residues. CDR1 is LNHDA, CDR2 SQIVND, per germline (reference sequence). The CDR3, as DNA: TGTGCCAGTAGTATAATGGTGAGCCGCACAGATACGCAGTATTTT. Amino acids: CASSIMVSRTDTQYF.

The gene calls are TRBV7-8 and TRBJ2-7, with D possibly being TRBD2 (5 bases). Trimming took 1 base from V and 7 from J, leaving 11 bases between them. The CDR3 covers 13 residues. Germline V gene sequence: CDR1 SGHVS, CDR2 FQNEAQ. The CDR3 sequence: CASSLDSGGEQYF. CDR3 sequence (DNA): TGTGCCAGCAGCTTAGATTCCGGCGGGGAGCAGTACTTC.

The V and J genes are TRBV21-1 and TRBJ2-5; the table's TRBD1 call for D was not verified on the DNA. TRBV21-1 is described as a pseudogene. This CDR3 has 17 amino acids. CDR3 coding DNA: TGTGCCAGCAGCAACTCACGGGACAGGGGGAACCAAGAGACCCAGTACTTC. It translates to CASSNSRDRGNQETQYF.

The chain joins TRBV5-1 to TRBJ1-6; 8 bases fit TRBD1. CDR1 is SGHRS and CDR2 is YFSETQ in the germline V gene. Trimming removed 0 bases from V and 7 bases from J; junction bases left unmatched: 12. CDR3 length: 18 residues. The CDR3 loop is CASSLVPGSRGQNSPLHF. CDR3 sequence (DNA): TGCGCCAGCAGCTTGGTCCCCGGCAGCAGGGGGCAGAATTCACCCCTCCACTTT.

The rearrangement links TRBV19 to TRBJ1-2, with 12 positions matching TRBD1. The CDR3 sequence is 18 residues long. Germline V lookup: CDR1 LNHDA, CDR2 SQIVND (reference sequence). V was clipped by 0 bases and J by 4 bases; unmatched bases: 9. This CDR3 reads CASSIEGTGGIGGYGYTF. The CDR3 DNA follows: TGTGCCAGTAGTATAGAAGGGACAGGGGGCATTGGAGGCTATGGCTACACCTTC.

The chain uses TRBV7-2 and TRBJ2-5; maybe TRBD1 (5 bases). Germline V lookup: CDR1 SGHTA, CDR2 FQGNSA. Trimming removed 1 base at V and 4 bases at J, with 19 bases between. There are 17 residues in the CDR3. The CDR3 region has the DNA TGTGCCAGCAGCTTAGAAGGGGCGGTTTCCGGTATAGAGACCCAGTACTTC. Protein product: CASSLEGAVSGIETQYF.

This chain links TRBV28 with TRBJ2-7; 8 nucleotides match TRBD2. CDR3 length: 17 residues. Per germline, CDR1 MDHEN and CDR2 SYDVKM. The J segment lost 5 bases and the V segment lost 6 bases, leaving 18 bases of the junction unmatched. The CDR3 coding sequence is TGTGCCAGCAGGGGGACTGCTAGCGGGCCCGGCCCCCACGAGCAGTACTTC. Its translation: CASRGTASGPGPHEQYF.

The chain carries TRBV25-1 and TRBJ1-2, with 10 nucleotides matching TRBD1. Germline CDR1 MGHDK, CDR2 SYGVNS. V dropped 6 bases and J dropped 8; count of bases not matched to a gene: 12. The CDR3 has 15 amino acids. CDR3 sequence reads: CASRSPGQGSEGYTF. The CDR3 nucleotides read TGTGCCAGCAGATCTCCGGGACAGGGGAGTGAAGGCTACACCTTC.

The chain carries TRBV5-6 and TRBJ2-3; TRBD2 is a possible D gene (5 bases). The V gene's germline CDR1 is SGHDT and CDR2 YYEEEE. The CDR3 loop spans 13 amino acids. V was trimmed by 4 bases and J by 9 bases, leaving 15 bases between them. DNA of the CDR3: TGTGCCAGCAGCGTGGGAGCGGTGGGGACGCAGTATTTT. Translation: CASSVGAVGTQYF.

This clone has just a few counts. Other nucleotide sequences from this sample produce the same CDR3. The chain has TRBV19 and TRBJ2-2; 7 nucleotides agree with TRBD2. The CDR3 has 15 residues. CDR1 is LNHDA and CDR2 is SQIVND in the germline V gene (reference sequence). V gave up 6 bases and J gave up 2 bases; unmatched junction bases: 6. In DNA, the CDR3 is TGTGCCAGTAGCTGGGGGAGGGGTAACACCGGGGAGCTGTTTTTT. Protein product: CASSWGRGNTGELFF.

The chain recombines TRBV28 with TRBJ1-2; TRBD1 matches at 7 bases. Trimming removed 7 bases from V and 1 base from J; junction bases left unmatched: 9. The CDR3 sequence is 15 residues long. Germline loops: CDR1 MDHEN, CDR2 SYDVKM. The CDR3 region has the DNA TGTGCCAGCAAAGAGGGGGCGACGATTAACTATGGCTACACCTTC. Translating gives CASKEGATINYGYTF.